Shown below are 24 T cell receptor beta chains from a single sample sequenced in a study of blood T cell repertoires in COVID-19. Assay used: immunoSEQ multiplex PCR; TCRdb lists only in-frame clones, some missing. Of under 110,000 clones listed, roughly 92% were seen once; the top ten hold more than 5%. The sequencing sample was made of peripheral blood. The receptor set was obtained from a man in his forties or fifties with active COVID-19.

The chain employs TRBV28 and TRBJ1-1; no reliable D call. The CDR3 has 14 residues. The germline V and J ends were trimmed by 2 bases and 1 base, with 8 bases remaining between them. In germline, CDR1 is MDHEN, CDR2 SYDVKM. The CDR3 DNA follows: TGTGCCAGCAGTTTAGAGCATCGGAACACTGAAGCTTTCTTT. Translated, it gives CASSLEHRNTEAFF.

The chain joins TRBV28 to TRBJ2-1; TRBD2 aligns across 11 bases. J was trimmed by 8 bases and V by 3 bases; bases with no gene match: 3. CDR3 length: 14 amino acids. Per germline, CDR1 MDHEN and CDR2 SYDVKM. CDR3 sequence (DNA): TGTGCCAGCAGTTTTTCGGGACTAGCGGATGAGCAGTTCTTC. This encodes CASSFSGLADEQFF.

This clone was seen only once. V and J are TRBV4-2 and TRBJ1-5; unclear D gene. Germline-derived CDR1 and CDR2 are LGHNA and YNFKEQ. CDR3 length equals 15 residues. Trimming removed 0 bases from V and 5 bases from J, with 11 bases in between. CDR3 in amino acids: CASSQDWSRDQPQHF. As DNA, the CDR3 is TGTGCCAGCAGCCAAGATTGGAGTCGGGATCAGCCCCAGCATTTT.

The V call is TRBV5-1, the J call TRBJ2-3; tentative D call: TRBD1 (6 bases). The germline V gene encodes CDR1 SGHRS and CDR2 YFSETQ. The ends were cut back, 4 bases at V and 10 bases at J, with 13 bases in the middle. The CDR3 runs to 12 residues. CDR3 loop: CASSPNRDPQYF. The CDR3 DNA follows: TGCGCCAGCAGCCCAAACAGGGATCCGCAGTATTTT.

In its sample, this clone was seen once. This sequence joins TRBV5-1 and TRBJ2-3, with 7 nucleotides matching TRBD1. The CDR3 has 15 residues. Germline CDR1 reads SGHRS; CDR2 reads YFSETQ. V lost 4 bases, J lost 0 bases, and 5 bases stayed unmatched. CDR3 region: CASSIRQGSTDTQYF. The DNA of the CDR3 is TGCGCCAGCAGCATCAGACAGGGAAGCACAGATACGCAGTATTTT.

This chain connects TRBV21-1 to TRBJ2-3; the table names TRBD2, a call not compared with the DNA. TRBV21-1 is deemed a pseudogene. This CDR3 contains 16 residues. The CDR3 DNA reads as TGTGCCAGCAGCAAAGTCGAAACTCCATTTGTCGATACGCAGTATTTT. This codes for CASSKVETPFVDTQYF.

This clone was observed a single time. The gene calls are TRBV19 and TRBJ2-3; D is possibly TRBD1 (6 bases). The CDR3 contains 18 residues. Germline V gives CDR1 LNHDA, CDR2 SQIVND (reference sequence). With 5 bases removed from V and 2 bases from J, the gap between germline ends came to 23 bases. This CDR3 is CASSSEVPGQGSTDTQYF. The CDR3 DNA is TGTGCCAGTAGTTCCGAGGTCCCGGGACAAGGATCCACAGATACGCAGTATTTT.

CDR3 sequence: CASRPGRGQSDTIYF. The CDR3 coding sequence is TGTGCCAGCAGGCCGGGTAGGGGGCAATCGGACACCATATATTTT. The rearrangement uses TRBV27 and TRBJ1-3, with 7 bases aligning to TRBD1. CDR1 and CDR2 (germline): MNHEY, SMNVEV (reference sequence). The CDR3 is 15 residues long. V lost 6 bases to trimming and J lost 8 bases; unmatched junction nucleotides: 13.

The gene calls are TRBV10-3 and TRBJ1-1; 7 bases match TRBD1. The CDR3 is 13 residues long. With V trimmed by 3 bases and J by 8 bases, 6 bases remained unmatched. CDR1 is ENHRY, CDR2 SYGVKD, per germline. CDR3 region: CAISERVGGEAFF. DNA of the CDR3: TGTGCCATCAGTGAAAGGGTAGGGGGCGAAGCTTTCTTT.

The chain links TRBV28 to TRBJ2-1; TRBD2 aligns across 12 bases. Germline CDR1 reads MDHEN; CDR2 reads SYDVKM. V dropped 4 bases and J dropped 7; count of bases not matched to a gene: 8. There are 16 residues in the CDR3. The CDR3: CASSSTSGSWGNEQFF. The CDR3 nucleotides read TGTGCCAGCAGTTCGACTAGCGGGAGTTGGGGGAATGAGCAGTTCTTC.

The gene calls are TRBV7-9 and TRBJ2-7, with 7 bases aligning to TRBD1. Germline lookup yields CDR1 SEHNR and CDR2 FQNEAQ (reference sequence). The CDR3 covers 13 residues. With V trimmed by 1 base and J by 10 bases, 7 bases remained unmatched. CDR3 sequence reads: CASSLGMNRGQYF. CDR3 coding DNA: TGTGCCAGCAGCTTAGGGATGAACAGGGGACAGTACTTC.

The rearrangement links TRBV2 to TRBJ2-7; D unresolved. Germline loops: CDR1 SNHLY, CDR2 FYNNEI. This CDR3 spans 12 amino acids. V was cut by 0 bases and J by 7 bases, with 7 bases left in between. The CDR3 DNA is TGTGCCAGCAGTGAAGCGCAGTCGGAGCAGTACTTC. Residues: CASSEAQSEQYF.

V and J are TRBV5-1 and TRBJ2-2, with TRBD2 as a possible D gene (6 bases). Trimming removed 0 bases from V and 1 base from J, with 10 bases in between. Germline loops: CDR1 SGHRS, CDR2 YFSETQ. CDR3 length: 16 residues. The CDR3 coding sequence is TGCGCCAGCAGCTTGGGAGCGCGGGAGAACACCGGGGAGCTGTTTTTT. This codes for CASSLGARENTGELFF.

V and J are TRBV5-1 and TRBJ2-7, with 9 bases fitting TRBD1. The CDR3 is 17 amino acids. Germline V lookup: CDR1 SGHRS, CDR2 YFSETQ. V gave up 4 bases and J gave up 5 bases; unmatched junction bases: 16. CDR3 amino acids: CASSPLGRQGVGDEQYF. DNA of the CDR3: TGCGCCAGCAGCCCCCTGGGGAGACAGGGGGTCGGCGACGAGCAGTACTTC.

The rearrangement joins TRBV7-2 to TRBJ1-3; D call uncertain. Looked up from germline, CDR1 is SGHTA and CDR2 is FQGNSA. CDR3 size: 14 residues. The V gene lost 2 bases and the J gene lost 0 bases, with 5 bases spanning the gap. The CDR3 loop is CASSLPSSGNTIYF. In nucleotides, the CDR3 is TGTGCCAGCAGCTTACCCAGCTCTGGAAACACCATATATTTT.

This clone was detected only once. The V and J genes are TRBV28 and TRBJ1-5; the match to TRBD1 covers 7 bases. J lost 2 bases, V lost 2 bases, and 3 bases had no gene match. Germline CDR1 reads MDHEN; CDR2 reads SYDVKM. This CDR3 comprises 15 residues. CDR3 in amino acids: CASSLPGQGNQPQHF. The CDR3 coding sequence is TGTGCCAGCAGTTTACCCGGACAGGGCAATCAGCCCCAGCATTTT.

This chain connects TRBV19 to TRBJ1-1; a weak D match, TRBD1 (5 bases). The CDR3 loop spans 14 amino acids. V lost 6 bases and J lost 1, with 12 bases in between. Germline-derived CDR1 and CDR2 are LNHDA and SQIVND (reference sequence). CDR3: CASRKLGGNTEAFF. The CDR3 DNA is TGTGCCAGTAGAAAATTGGGGGGGAACACTGAAGCTTTCTTT.

This rearrangement joins TRBV18 to TRBJ1-1; 11 bases align to TRBD1. Germline trimming cut 3 bases from V and 6 bases from J; bases unmatched to any gene: 12. The CDR3 consists of 17 residues. Looked up from germline, CDR1 is KGHSH and CDR2 is LQKENI. The CDR3 reads CASSPQVGQGANAEAFF. The CDR3 coding sequence is TGTGCCAGCTCACCCCAAGTCGGACAGGGGGCTAATGCTGAAGCTTTCTTT. Filled out from reference TRBV18 and TRBJ1-1, the complete variable domain reads NAGVMQNPRHLVRRRGQEARLRCSPMKGHSHVYWYRQLPEEGLKFMVYLQKENIIDESGMPKERFSAEFPKEGPSILRIQQVVRGDSAAYFCASSPQVGQGANAEAFFGQGTRLTVV.

The chain combines TRBV2 with TRBJ1-3; TRBD1 might be the D (6 bases). Deletions cut 2 bases from V and 4 bases from J, with 12 bases between. There are 15 residues in the CDR3. The germline V gene has CDR1 SNHLY and CDR2 FYNNEI. The CDR3 loop is CASSERQGIGNTIYF. The CDR3 bases are TGTGCCAGCAGTGAACGGCAGGGGATAGGAAACACCATATATTTT.

This clone has only one observation. This chain joins TRBV11-2 and TRBJ2-7; D uncertain. The CDR3 sequence is 14 residues long. Trimming cost V 5 bases and J 5 bases, with 16 bases left between them. CDR1 and CDR2 from the germline V gene are SGHAT and FQNNGV. CDR3 DNA sequence: TGTGCCAGCAGCCTACGGGTCCGTATGCACGAGCAGTACTTC. It encodes CASSLRVRMHEQYF.

This sequence joins TRBV3-1 (or the pseudogene TRBV3-2) and TRBJ2-1; TRBD2 agrees at 9 bases. Germline V lookup: CDR1 LGHDT, CDR2 YNNKEL (reference sequence). The CDR3 covers 16 residues. Trimming at V came to 4 bases and at J to 6 bases, leaving 10 bases not matched to a gene. For the CDR3, the DNA is TGTGCCAGCAGCCTCACGGCGGGAGGGCCCGGCAATGAGCAGTTCTTC. Translated, it gives CASSLTAGGPGNEQFF.

The chain links TRBV7-3 to TRBJ1-1, with TRBD1 matching 9 bases. V shed 5 bases and J 4 bases; nucleotides not matched to a gene: 5. The CDR3 is made up of 14 amino acids. The germline V gene encodes CDR1 SGHTA and CDR2 FQGTGA. The CDR3 DNA follows: TGTGCCAGCAGCGCCACAGGGGGCCCCACTGAAGCTTTCTTT. As protein: CASSATGGPTEAFF. Filled out from reference TRBV7-3 and TRBJ1-1, the complete variable domain reads GAGVSQTPSNKVTEKGKYVELRCDPISGHTALYWYRQSLGQGPEFLIYFQGTGAADDSGLPNDRFFAVRPEGSVSTLKIQRTERGDSAVYLCASSATGGPTEAFFGQGTRLTVV.

V is TRBV28 and J is TRBJ2-5, with 7 bases identical to TRBD1. The germline gives CDR1 MDHEN, CDR2 SYDVKM. The CDR3 covers 16 residues. Germline trimming cut 2 bases from V and 1 base from J; bases unmatched to any gene: 7. The CDR3 DNA sequence: TGTGCCAGCAGTTTAACTACCGACAGGGCCCAAGAGACCCAGTACTTC. Its translation is CASSLTTDRAQETQYF.

The chain uses TRBV7-9 and TRBJ1-1; 8 bases are shared with TRBD1. Looked up from germline, CDR1 is SEHNR and CDR2 is FQNEAQ (reference sequence). There are 15 residues in the CDR3. J gave up 1 base and V 4 bases, and 5 bases lay outside the gene matches. The CDR3 here is CASSSPRGPNTEAFF. The CDR3 nucleotides are TGTGCCAGCAGCTCGCCCAGGGGGCCGAACACTGAAGCTTTCTTT.